This T cell receptor beta chain is drawn from a study of glioma-infiltrating T cells after dendritic cell vaccination. Turning to the study itself: Patients received autologous tumor lysate-pulsed dendritic cell vaccination between about 2003 and 2012. Study-level results: Higher pretreatment TIL content predicted longer progression-free time and survival.

CDR1 is SGDLS and CDR2 is YYNGEE in the germline V gene. After removal of 4 bases from V and 4 bases from J, the junction contained 10 bases not matched to a gene. The CDR3 sequence is 18 residues long. With regard to this clone: Its matching antigen is unknown.

The method was immunoSEQ multiplex PCR; TCRdb's version includes in-frame clones alone and lacks a portion of them. Of roughly 98,000 clones listed, 65% to 90% are singletons. Selection required adequate fresh-frozen tumor tissue plus more than two years' survival data. All glioblastoma patients lacked an isocitrate dehydrogenase mutation. The material was blood, obtained before dendritic cell vaccination. The clonotype originates from a human donor with glioblastoma. The chain is built from TRBV9 and TRBJ2-3; 15 positions agree with TRBD2. The CDR3 region has the DNA TGTGCCAGCAGCCTTTGGACTAGCGGGAGGGCCCTTTCAGATACGCAGTATTTT. Translation gives CASSLWTSGRALSDTQYF. Full variable domain (missing parts from reference TRBV9 and TRBJ2-3): DSGVTQTPKHLITATGQRVTLRCSPRSGDLSVYWYQQSLDQGLQFLIQYYNGEERAKGNILERFSAQQFPDLHSELNLSSLELGDSALYFCASSLWTSGRALSDTQYFGPGTRLTVL.